This T cell receptor (beta chain) was observed in a study of blood T cell repertoires in COVID-19. Study context: Acute and convalescent COVID-19 samples came from the United States, Italy and Spain. Sources were T cells, B-cell-depleted T cells, or PBMCs; the material itself was cDNA or gDNA.

Original data processing: Estimation of nucleated cell counts relied on the amplification of reference gene primers. The repertoire was sequenced with immunoSEQ multiplex PCR; TCRdb's copy has only in-frame clones and lacks some. V, J and clone size were drawn from that table, and D and trimming were deduced from the DNA. This repertoire shows about 80,000 clones, roughly four fifths found once; its top ten account for approximately 15%. The germline CDR1 and CDR2 sequences are MRHNA and SNTAGT. This CDR3 is 19 amino acids long. Deletions cut 2 bases from V and 1 base from J, with 22 bases between. The chain carries TRBV6-4 and TRBJ2-3; a possible D gene is TRBD2 (6 bases). This receptor was obtained from a man in his 70s with active or convalescent COVID-19. The sample comprised peripheral blood. The CDR3 region has the DNA TGTGCCAGCAGTGACCCCTTCGCCTCGGGGGAACAAGGCACAGATACGCAGTATTTT. Amino acids: CASSDPFASGEQGTDTQYF.